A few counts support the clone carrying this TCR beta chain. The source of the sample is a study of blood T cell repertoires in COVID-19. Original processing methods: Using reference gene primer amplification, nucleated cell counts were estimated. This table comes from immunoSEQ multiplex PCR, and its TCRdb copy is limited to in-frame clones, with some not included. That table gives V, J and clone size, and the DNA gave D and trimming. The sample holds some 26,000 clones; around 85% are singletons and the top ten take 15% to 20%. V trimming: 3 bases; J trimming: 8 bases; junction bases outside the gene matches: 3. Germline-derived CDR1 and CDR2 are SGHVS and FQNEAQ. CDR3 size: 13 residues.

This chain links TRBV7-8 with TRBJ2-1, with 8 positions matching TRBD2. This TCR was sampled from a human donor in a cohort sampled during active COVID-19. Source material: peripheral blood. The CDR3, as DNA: TGTGCCAGCAGCTTGAGCGGGAGCTATGAGCAGTTCTTC. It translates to CASSLSGSYEQFF.